The sequence of this T cell receptor beta chain was determined in a study of cytomegalovirus exposure and HLA in healthy donors. As for the study in general: Early release data held about 85 million unique TCRs from HLA-typed donors. General study points: Sequencing depth roughly uniform across donors was assumed in presence/absence analyses. Prior analysis indicated that the majority of TCR beta V segments exhibited productivity approximately 87% or approximately 30% of the time.

Points on this clone: Its specificity is not known.

In the PCR, 60 Vbeta and 13 Jbeta primers were used. Data came from immunoSEQ multiplex PCR; TCRdb stores just in-frame clones and leaves some out. The repertoire holds 90,000 or so clones, with almost 80% as singletons. CDR3 length: 15 amino acids. Trimming pared 2 bases from V and 2 bases from J, leaving 13 bases between. The V gene's germline CDR1 is MNHEY and CDR2 SMNVEV (reference sequence). The gene calls are TRBV27 and TRBJ2-7, with a possible D match to TRBD2 (6 bases). Sequenced sample: PBMCs. The TCR was taken from a female donor in good health and CMV-seronegative. CDR3 sequence (DNA): TGTGCCAGCAGTTTACCCTCGGCGGGACCCTACGAGCAGTACTTC. Translation: CASSLPSAGPYEQYF.